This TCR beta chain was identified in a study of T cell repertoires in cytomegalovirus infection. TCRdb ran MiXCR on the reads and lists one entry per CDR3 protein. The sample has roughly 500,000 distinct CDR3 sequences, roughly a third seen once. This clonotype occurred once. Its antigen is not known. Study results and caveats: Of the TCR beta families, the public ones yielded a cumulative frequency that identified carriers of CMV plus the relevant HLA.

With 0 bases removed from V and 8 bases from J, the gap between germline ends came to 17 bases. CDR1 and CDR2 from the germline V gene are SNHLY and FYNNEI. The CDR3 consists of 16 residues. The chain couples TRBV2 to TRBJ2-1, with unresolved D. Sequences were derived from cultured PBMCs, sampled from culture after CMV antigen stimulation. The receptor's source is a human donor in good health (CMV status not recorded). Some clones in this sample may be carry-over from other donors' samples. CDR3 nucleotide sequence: TGTGCCAGCAGTGAAGCAACGGTAACTCCCGGCGATGAGCAGTTCTTC. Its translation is CASSEATVTPGDEQFF.